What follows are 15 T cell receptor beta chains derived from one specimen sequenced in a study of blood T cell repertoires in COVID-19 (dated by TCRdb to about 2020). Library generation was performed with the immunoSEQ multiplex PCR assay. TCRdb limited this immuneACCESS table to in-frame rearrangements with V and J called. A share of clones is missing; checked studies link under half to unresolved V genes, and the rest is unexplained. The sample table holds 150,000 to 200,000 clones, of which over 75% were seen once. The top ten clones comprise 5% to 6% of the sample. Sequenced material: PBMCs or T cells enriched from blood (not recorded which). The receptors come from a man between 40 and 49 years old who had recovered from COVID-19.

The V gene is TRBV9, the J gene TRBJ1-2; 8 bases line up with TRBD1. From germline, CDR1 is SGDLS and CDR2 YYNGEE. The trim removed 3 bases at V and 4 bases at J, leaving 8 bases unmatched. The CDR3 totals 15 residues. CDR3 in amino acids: CASSEGTGPIYGYTF. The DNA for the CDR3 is TGTGCCAGCAGCGAGGGGACAGGTCCCATCTATGGCTACACCTTC.

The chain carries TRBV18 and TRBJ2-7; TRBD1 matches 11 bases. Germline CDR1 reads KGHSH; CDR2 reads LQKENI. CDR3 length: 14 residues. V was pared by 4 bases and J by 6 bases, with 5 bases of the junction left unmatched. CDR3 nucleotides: TGTGCCAGCTCACTGGGACAGGGGGACGGCGAGCAGTACGTC. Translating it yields CASSLGQGDGEQYV.

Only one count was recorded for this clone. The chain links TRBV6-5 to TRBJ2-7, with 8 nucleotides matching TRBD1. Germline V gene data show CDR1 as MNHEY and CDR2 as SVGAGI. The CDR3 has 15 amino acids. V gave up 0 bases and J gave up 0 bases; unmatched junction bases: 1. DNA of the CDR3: TGTGCCAGCAGTTACTCGGGACAGGTCTCCTACGAGCAGTACTTC. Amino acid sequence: CASSYSGQVSYEQYF.

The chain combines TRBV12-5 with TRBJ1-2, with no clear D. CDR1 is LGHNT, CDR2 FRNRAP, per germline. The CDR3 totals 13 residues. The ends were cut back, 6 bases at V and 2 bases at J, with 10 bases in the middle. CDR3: CASGEGNNYGYTF. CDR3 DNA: TGTGCTAGTGGAGAGGGAAACAACTATGGCTACACCTTC.

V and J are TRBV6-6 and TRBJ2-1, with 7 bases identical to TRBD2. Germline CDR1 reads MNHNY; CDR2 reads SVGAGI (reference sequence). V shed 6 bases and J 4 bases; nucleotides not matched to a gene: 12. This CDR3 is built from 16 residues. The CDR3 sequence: CASSRSSGVMYNEQFF. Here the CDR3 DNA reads TGTGCCAGCAGCCGATCCAGCGGGGTGATGTACAATGAGCAGTTCTTC.

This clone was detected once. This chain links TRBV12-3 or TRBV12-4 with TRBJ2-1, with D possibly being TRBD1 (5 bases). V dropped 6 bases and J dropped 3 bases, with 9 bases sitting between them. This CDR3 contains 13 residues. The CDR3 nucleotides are TGTGCCAGCAGGAGAGACAGCTACAATGAGCAGTTCTTC. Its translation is CASRRDSYNEQFF.

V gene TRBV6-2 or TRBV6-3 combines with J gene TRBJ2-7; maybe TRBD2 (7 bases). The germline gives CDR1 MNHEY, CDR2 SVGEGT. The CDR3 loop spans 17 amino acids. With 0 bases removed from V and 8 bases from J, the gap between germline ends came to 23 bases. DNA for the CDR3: TGTGCCAGCAGTTACTCGACAGCGGGGCGGGGGCTCTCCAAGCAGTACTTC. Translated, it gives CASSYSTAGRGLSKQYF.

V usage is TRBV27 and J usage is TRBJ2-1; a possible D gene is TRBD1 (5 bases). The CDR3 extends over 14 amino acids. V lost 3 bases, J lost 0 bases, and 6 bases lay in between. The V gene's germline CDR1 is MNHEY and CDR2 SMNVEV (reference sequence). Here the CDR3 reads CASSLGPSYNEQFF. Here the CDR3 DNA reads TGTGCCAGCAGTTTGGGGCCCTCCTACAATGAGCAGTTCTTC.

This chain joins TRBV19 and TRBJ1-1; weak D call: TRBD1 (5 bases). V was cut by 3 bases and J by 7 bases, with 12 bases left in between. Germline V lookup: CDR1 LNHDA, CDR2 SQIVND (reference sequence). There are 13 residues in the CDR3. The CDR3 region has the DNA TGTGCCAGTAGTATTTACGGGGGTGATGAAGCTTTCTTT. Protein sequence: CASSIYGGDEAFF.

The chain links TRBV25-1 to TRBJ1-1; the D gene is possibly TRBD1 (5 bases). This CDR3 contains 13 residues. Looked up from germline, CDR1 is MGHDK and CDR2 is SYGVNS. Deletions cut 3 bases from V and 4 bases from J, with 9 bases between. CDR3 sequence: CASSDMGGTEAFF. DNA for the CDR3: TGTGCCAGCAGTGATATGGGGGGCACTGAAGCTTTCTTT. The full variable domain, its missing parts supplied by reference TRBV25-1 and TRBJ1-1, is EADIYQTPRYLVIGTGKKITLECSQTMGHDKMYWYQQDPGMELHLIHYSYGVNSTEKGDLSSESTVSRIRTEHFPLTLESARPSHTSQYLCASSDMGGTEAFFGQGTRLTVV.

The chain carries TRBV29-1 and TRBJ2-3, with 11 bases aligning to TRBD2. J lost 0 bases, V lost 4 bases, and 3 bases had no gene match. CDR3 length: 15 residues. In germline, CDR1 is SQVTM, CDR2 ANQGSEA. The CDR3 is CSVVVAGGSTDTQYF. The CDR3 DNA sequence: TGCAGCGTTGTTGTAGCGGGGGGGAGCACAGATACGCAGTATTTT.

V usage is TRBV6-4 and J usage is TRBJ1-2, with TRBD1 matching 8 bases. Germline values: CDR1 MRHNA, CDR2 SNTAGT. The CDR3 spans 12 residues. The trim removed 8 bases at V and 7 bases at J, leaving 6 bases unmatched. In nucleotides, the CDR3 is TGTGCCAGCTTTGCCAGGGGGCTTGGCTACACCTTC. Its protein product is CASFARGLGYTF.

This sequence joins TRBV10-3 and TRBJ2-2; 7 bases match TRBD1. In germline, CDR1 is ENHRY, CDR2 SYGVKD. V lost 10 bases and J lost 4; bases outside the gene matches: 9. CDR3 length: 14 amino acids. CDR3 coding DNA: TGTGCCACTACAGACAGGGAGTTCACCGGGGAGCTGTTTTTT. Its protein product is CATTDREFTGELFF.

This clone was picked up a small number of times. Here the CDR3 DNA reads TGTGCCAGCAGTGTCTTAGGGGTGGTCAATAATTCACCCCTCCACTTT. As protein: CASSVLGVVNNSPLHF. The J gene is TRBJ1-6, the V gene TRBV2; possibly TRBD1 for D (5 bases). Trimming stripped 4 bases from V and 5 bases from J, with 15 bases between. Germline lookup yields CDR1 SNHLY and CDR2 FYNNEI. This CDR3 spans 16 amino acids.

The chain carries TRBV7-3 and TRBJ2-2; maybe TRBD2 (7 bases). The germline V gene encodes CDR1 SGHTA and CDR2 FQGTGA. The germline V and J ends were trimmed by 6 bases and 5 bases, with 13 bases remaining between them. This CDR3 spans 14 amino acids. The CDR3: CASRKGGLTGELFF. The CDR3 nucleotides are TGTGCCAGCAGAAAAGGGGGACTAACCGGGGAGCTGTTTTTT.